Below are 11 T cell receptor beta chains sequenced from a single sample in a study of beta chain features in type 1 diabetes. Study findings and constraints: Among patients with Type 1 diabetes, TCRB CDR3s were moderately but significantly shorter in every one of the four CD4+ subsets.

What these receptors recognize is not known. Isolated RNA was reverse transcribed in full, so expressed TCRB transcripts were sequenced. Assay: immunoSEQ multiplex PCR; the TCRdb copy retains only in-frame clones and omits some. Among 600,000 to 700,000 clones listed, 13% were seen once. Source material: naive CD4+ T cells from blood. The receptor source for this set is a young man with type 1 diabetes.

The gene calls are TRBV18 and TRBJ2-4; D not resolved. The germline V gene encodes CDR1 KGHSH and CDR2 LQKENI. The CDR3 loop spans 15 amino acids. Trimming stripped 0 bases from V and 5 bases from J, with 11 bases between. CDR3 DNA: TGTGCCAGCTCACCACCCGGACGCCATGAAAACATTCAGTACTTC. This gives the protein CASSPPGRHENIQYF. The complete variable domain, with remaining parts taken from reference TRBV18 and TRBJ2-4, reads NAGVMQNPRHLVRRRGQEARLRCSPMKGHSHVYWYRQLPEEGLKFMVYLQKENIIDESGMPKERFSAEFPKEGPSILRIQQVVRGDSAAYFCASSPPGRHENIQYFGAGTRLSVL.

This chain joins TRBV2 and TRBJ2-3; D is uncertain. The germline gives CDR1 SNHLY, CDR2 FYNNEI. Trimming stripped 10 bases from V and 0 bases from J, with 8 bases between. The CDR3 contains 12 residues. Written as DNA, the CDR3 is TGTGCCATGGGTGCTAGCACAGATACGCAGTATTTT. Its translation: CAMGASTDTQYF.

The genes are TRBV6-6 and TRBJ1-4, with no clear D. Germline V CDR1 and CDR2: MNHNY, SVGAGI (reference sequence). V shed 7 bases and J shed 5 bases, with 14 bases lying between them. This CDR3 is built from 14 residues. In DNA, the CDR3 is TGTGCCAGCACTCTACATCGCCTGAATGAAAAACTGTTTTTT. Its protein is CASTLHRLNEKLFF.

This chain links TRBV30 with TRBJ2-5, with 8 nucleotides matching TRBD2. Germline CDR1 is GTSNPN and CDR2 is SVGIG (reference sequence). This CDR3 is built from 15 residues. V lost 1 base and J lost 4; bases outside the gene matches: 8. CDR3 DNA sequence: TGTGCCTGGAGTGGATCGCCCGGGGGGGGAGAGACCCAGTACTTC. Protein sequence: CAWSGSPGGGETQYF.

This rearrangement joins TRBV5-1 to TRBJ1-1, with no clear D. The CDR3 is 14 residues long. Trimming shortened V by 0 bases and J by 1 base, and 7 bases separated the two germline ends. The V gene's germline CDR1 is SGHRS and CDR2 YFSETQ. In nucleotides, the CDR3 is TGCGCCAGCAGCTTGGCCGAAGGGAACACTGAAGCTTTCTTT. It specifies CASSLAEGNTEAFF. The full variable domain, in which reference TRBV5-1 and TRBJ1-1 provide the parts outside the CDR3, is KAGVTQTPRYLIKTRGQQVTLSCSPISGHRSVSWYQQTPGQGLQFLFEYFSETQRNKGNFPGRFSGRQFSNSRSEMNVSTLELGDSALYLCASSLAEGNTEAFFGQGTRLTVV.

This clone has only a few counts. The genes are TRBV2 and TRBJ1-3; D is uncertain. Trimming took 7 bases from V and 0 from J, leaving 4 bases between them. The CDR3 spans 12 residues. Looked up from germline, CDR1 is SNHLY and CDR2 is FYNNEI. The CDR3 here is CASKASGNTIYF. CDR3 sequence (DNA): TGTGCCAGCAAAGCCTCTGGAAACACCATATATTTT. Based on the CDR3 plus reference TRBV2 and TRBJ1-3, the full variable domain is EPEVTQTPSHQVTQMGQEVILRCVPISNHLYFYWYRQILGQKVEFLVSFYNNEISEKSEIFDDQFSVERPDGSNFTLKIRSTKLEDSAMYFCASKASGNTIYFGEGSWLTVV.

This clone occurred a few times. In DNA form, the CDR3 reads TGTGCCAGCAGCTTAATAGGGGAGCAGTTCTTC. It codes for CASSLIGEQFF. This chain uses TRBV11-2 with TRBJ2-1; D call uncertain. Germline CDR1 SGHAT, CDR2 FQNNGV. V lost 2 bases to trimming and J lost 10 bases, with 6 bases between them. This CDR3 is 11 amino acids long. Drawing the rest from reference TRBV11-2 and TRBJ2-1, the complete variable domain is EAGVAQSPRYKIIEKRQSVAFWCNPISGHATLYWYQQILGQGPKLLIQFQNNGVVDDSQLPKDRFSAERLKGVDSTLKIQPAKLEDSAVYLCASSLIGEQFFGPGTRLTVL.

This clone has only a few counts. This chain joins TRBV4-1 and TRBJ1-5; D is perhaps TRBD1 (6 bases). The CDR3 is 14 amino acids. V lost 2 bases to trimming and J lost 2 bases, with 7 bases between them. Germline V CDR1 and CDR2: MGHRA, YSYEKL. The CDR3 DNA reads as TGCGCCAGCAGCCAACCAGGGGGCAATCAGCCCCAGCATTTT. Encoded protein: CASSQPGGNQPQHF.

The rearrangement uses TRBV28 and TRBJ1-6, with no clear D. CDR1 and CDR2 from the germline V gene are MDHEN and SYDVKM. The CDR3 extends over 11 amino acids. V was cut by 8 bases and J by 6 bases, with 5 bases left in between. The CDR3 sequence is CASRLNSPLHF. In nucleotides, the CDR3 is TGTGCCAGCCGACTTAATTCACCCCTCCACTTT.

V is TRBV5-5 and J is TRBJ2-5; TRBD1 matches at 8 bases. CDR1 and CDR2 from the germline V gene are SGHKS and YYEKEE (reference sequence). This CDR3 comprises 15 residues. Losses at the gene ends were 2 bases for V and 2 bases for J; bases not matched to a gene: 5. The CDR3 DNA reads TGTGCCAGCAGCTTTGACAGGGGCCAGCAAGAGACCCAGTACTTC. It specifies CASSFDRGQQETQYF.

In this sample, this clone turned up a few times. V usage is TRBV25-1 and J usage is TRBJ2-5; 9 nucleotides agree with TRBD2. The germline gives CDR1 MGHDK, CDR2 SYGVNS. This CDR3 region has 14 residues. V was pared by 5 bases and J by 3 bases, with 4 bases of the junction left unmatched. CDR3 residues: CASSPPSGEETQYF. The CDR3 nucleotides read TGTGCCAGCAGTCCACCTAGCGGGGAAGAGACCCAGTACTTC.